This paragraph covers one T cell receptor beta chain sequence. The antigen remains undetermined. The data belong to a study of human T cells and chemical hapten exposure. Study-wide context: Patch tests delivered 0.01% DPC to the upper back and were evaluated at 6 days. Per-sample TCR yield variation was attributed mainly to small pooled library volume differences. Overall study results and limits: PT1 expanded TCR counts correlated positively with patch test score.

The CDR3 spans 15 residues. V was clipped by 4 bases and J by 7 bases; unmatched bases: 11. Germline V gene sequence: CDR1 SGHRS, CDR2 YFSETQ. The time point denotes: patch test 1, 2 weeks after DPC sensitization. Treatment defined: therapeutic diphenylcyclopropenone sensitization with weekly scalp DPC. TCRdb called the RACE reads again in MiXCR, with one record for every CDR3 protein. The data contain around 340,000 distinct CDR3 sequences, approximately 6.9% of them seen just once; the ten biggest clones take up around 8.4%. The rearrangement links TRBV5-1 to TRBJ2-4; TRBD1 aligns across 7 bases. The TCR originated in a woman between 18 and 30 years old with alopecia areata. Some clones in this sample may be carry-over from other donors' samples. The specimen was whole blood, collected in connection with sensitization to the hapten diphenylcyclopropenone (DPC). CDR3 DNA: TGCGCCAGCAGCGTAAGACAGGGATCGGCGAACATTCAGTACTTC. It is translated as CASSVRQGSANIQYF.